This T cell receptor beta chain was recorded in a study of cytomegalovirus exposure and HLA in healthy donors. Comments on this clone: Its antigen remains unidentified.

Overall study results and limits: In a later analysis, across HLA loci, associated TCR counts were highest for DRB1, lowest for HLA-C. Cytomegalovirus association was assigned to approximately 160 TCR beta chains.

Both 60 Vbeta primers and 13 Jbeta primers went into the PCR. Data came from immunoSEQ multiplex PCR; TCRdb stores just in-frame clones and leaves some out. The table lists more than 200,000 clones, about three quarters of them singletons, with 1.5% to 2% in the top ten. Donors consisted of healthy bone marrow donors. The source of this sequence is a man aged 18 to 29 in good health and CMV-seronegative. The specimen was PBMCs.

The DNA for the CDR3 is TGTGCCACCCGGTTCCGGCAAGAGACCCAGTACTTC. Translating it yields CATRFRQETQYF. The chain uses TRBV5-8 and TRBJ2-5; no clear D. The CDR3 has 12 amino acids. Germline CDR1 reads SGHTS; CDR2 reads YDEGEE. Trimming pared 9 bases from V and 2 bases from J, leaving 11 bases between.